The entry below describes one T cell receptor beta chain. These data originate in a study of blood T cell repertoires in COVID-19. Germline values: CDR1 SGHRS, CDR2 YFSETQ. V was clipped by 1 base and J by 5 bases, with 9 bases between them. CDR3 length equals 13 residues. Sequenced by immunoSEQ multiplex PCR; TCRdb stores in-frame clones only, minus some. Among approximately 38,000 clones listed, 70% to 90% were seen once. The sample consisted of peripheral blood. The origin of this receptor is a man in his fifties or sixties with COVID-19, enrolled during active disease. V and J are TRBV5-1 and TRBJ2-5; D is uncertain. The CDR3, as DNA: TGCGCCAGCAGCTTGATGAGCTATGAGACCCAGTACTTC. It specifies CASSLMSYETQYF.